This T cell receptor (beta chain) was identified during a study of neoadjuvant nivolumab and ipilimumab in lung cancer. About the study: The combination arm added day-1 ipilimumab 1 mg/kg to nivolumab 3 mg/kg on days 1, 15, 29.

Points on this clone: The antigen is undetermined.

The study, taken as a whole, reports: Only a single major-pathologic-response sample was available for clonality analysis. Compared with tumor-adjacent uninvolved lung, resected tumors showed greater richness and clonality. From pretherapy to surgery, tumor richness and clonality rose with dual therapy.

TCRdb's table, derived via immunoSEQ multiplex PCR, lists solely in-frame clones and lacks some. This sample has 26,000 or so clones, with nearly 85% found just once. In germline, CDR1 is SEHNR, CDR2 FQNEAQ (reference sequence). This CDR3 has 13 residues. Trimming pared 5 bases from V and 3 bases from J, leaving 11 bases between. V usage is TRBV7-9 and J usage is TRBJ2-7; D is unclear. The TCR comes from an adult with non-small cell lung cancer. The specimen was tumor tissue, collected after neoadjuvant nivolumab, alone or with ipilimumab, at or shortly before surgery. The CDR3 region is CASSRGGDYEQYF. CDR3 DNA: TGTGCCAGCAGCCGAGGTGGGGACTACGAGCAGTACTTC.